Presented here are 8 T cell receptor beta chains from one specimen sequenced in a study of shared clonotypes between healthy human individuals. Assay: immunoSEQ multiplex PCR; the TCRdb copy retains only in-frame clones and omits some. The repertoire consists of hundreds of thousands of clones, with roughly 98% occurring once and the leading ten covering approximately 0.33%. Selected positively for CCR7 and CD45RO-negative, naive CD8 cells excluded terminally differentiated effector memory CD45RA+ cells. Sequencing used naive CD8+ T cells sorted from blood. Receptors were obtained from a man aged 25-45 years in good health.

As to this clone: The junction and the germline gene differ at one end; a read error may be behind it. This sequence joins TRBV7-7 and TRBJ2-7, with 8 positions matching TRBD1. The CDR3 runs to 14 residues. The germline V gene has CDR1 SSHAT and CDR2 FNYEAQ (reference sequence). Written as DNA, the CDR3 is TGTGCTAGCAGCTTAGGACAGGGTTATTACGAGCAGTACTTC. Its protein product is CASSLGQGYYEQYF. Based on the CDR3 plus reference TRBV7-7 and TRBJ2-7, the full variable domain is GAGVSQSPRYKVTKRGQDVTLRCDPISSHATLYWYQQALGQGPEFLTYFNYEAQPDKSGLPSDRFSAERPEGSISTLTIQRTEQRDSAMYRCASSLGQGYYEQYFGPGTRLTVT.

With regard to this clone: The sample contains more than one DNA sequence encoding this CDR3. The J gene is TRBJ2-7, the V gene TRBV5-1; D perhaps matches TRBD1 (6 bases). Trimming left V 2 bases short and J 4 bases short, with 10 bases between. Germline CDR1 SGHRS, CDR2 YFSETQ. The CDR3 runs to 13 residues. In nucleotides, the CDR3 is TGCGCCAGCAGCTTCTCACAGGGATACGAGCAGTACTTC. Its protein product is CASSFSQGYEQYF. Full variable domain (rest looked up from reference TRBV5-1 and TRBJ2-7): KAGVTQTPRYLIKTRGQQVTLSCSPISGHRSVSWYQQTPGQGLQFLFEYFSETQRNKGNFPGRFSGRQFSNSRSEMNVSTLELGDSALYLCASSFSQGYEQYFGPGTRLTVT.

The CDR3 DNA is TGTGCCAGCAGCTCACAGGGTGCTGAAGCTTTCTTT. It yields the protein CASSSQGAEAFF. This chain uses TRBV7-9 with TRBJ1-1, with D possibly TRBD1 on 6 matching bases. CDR3 length: 12 amino acids. Germline CDR1 and CDR2: SEHNR and FQNEAQ (reference sequence). The V end was cut by 4 bases, the J end by 6 bases, with 9 bases between.

This chain links TRBV7-9 with TRBJ2-1, with a weak D call TRBD2 (6 bases). V dropped 1 base and J dropped 5 bases, with 9 bases sitting between them. This CDR3 is built from 14 residues. Germline V CDR1 and CDR2: SEHNR, FQNEAQ (reference sequence). The CDR3 coding sequence is TGTGCCAGCAGCTTAGTGGGGGGTAACAATGAGCAGTTCTTC. This gives the protein CASSLVGGNNEQFF.

V usage is TRBV5-4 and J usage is TRBJ2-7; D possibly corresponds to TRBD1 (6 bases). This CDR3 contains 14 residues. V lost 4 bases to trimming and J lost 5 bases, with 16 bases between them. CDR1 and CDR2 from the germline V gene are SGHNT and YYREEE (reference sequence). CDR3: CASSATGTPDEQYF. The CDR3 nucleotides are TGTGCCAGCAGCGCAACCGGGACACCCGACGAGCAGTACTTC.

The rearrangement joins TRBV18 to TRBJ2-3; TRBD2 matches at 8 bases. Germline V gene sequence: CDR1 KGHSH, CDR2 LQKENI. The CDR3 loop spans 17 amino acids. The ends lost 5 bases at V and 0 bases at J; junction bases unmatched: 10. In nucleotides, the CDR3 is TGTGCCAGCTCAAGCCGGGAGGGCGGGAGAAGCACAGATACGCAGTATTTT. This sequence encodes CASSSREGGRSTDTQYF.

The V and J genes are TRBV4-1 and TRBJ2-1; D might be TRBD2 (5 bases). The CDR3 length is 14 residues. Deletions cut 4 bases from V and 8 bases from J, with 15 bases between. Germline CDR1 and CDR2: MGHRA and YSYEKL. CDR3 sequence (DNA): TGCGCCAGCAGCCCCCTGGGCGGGTATCATGAGCAGTTCTTC. Protein: CASSPLGGYHEQFF.

The chain combines TRBV12-5 with TRBJ2-3, with TRBD1 as a possible D gene (5 bases). The CDR3 consists of 13 residues. Germline CDR1 is LGHNT and CDR2 is FRNRAP. V lost 9 bases to trimming and J lost 4 bases, with 14 bases between them. CDR3 nucleotide sequence: TGTGCTAGCGGGCAGGGCGCGGCAGATACGCAGTATTTT. Amino acids: CASGQGAADTQYF.